The 12 T cell receptor beta chains given below trace back to one sample, sequenced in a study of T cell repertoires in ileal Crohn's disease. Time point here: inflamed ileum from the surgical specimen. Produced via immunoSEQ multiplex PCR; TCRdb's table is partial and in-frame only. The sample lists thousands of clones; over 90% were seen once. What was sequenced was ileal tissue. The receptors here all came from an adult with Crohn's disease.

This chain links TRBV29-1 with TRBJ1-4, with unresolved D. V dropped 5 bases and J dropped 6 bases, with 13 bases sitting between them. In germline, CDR1 is SQVTM, CDR2 ANQGSEA. The CDR3 is 13 residues long. For the CDR3, the DNA is TGCAGCGTTCAAACAAACAGACATGAAAAACTGTTTTTT. Protein sequence: CSVQTNRHEKLFF.

The chain is built from TRBV29-1 and TRBJ2-5, with D perhaps matching TRBD2 (5 bases). Germline loops: CDR1 SQVTM, CDR2 ANQGSEA. CDR3 length: 14 residues. V was trimmed by 7 bases and J by 7 bases, leaving 22 bases between them. In nucleotides, the CDR3 is TGCAGCGCCGTTACCGGACGGGATTCATGGACCCAGTACTTC. Translated: CSAVTGRDSWTQYF.

In DNA, the CDR3 is TGTGCCAGCAGCCCCGGACCTAACTACGAGCAGTACTTC. It is translated as CASSPGPNYEQYF. The chain is built from TRBV7-3 and TRBJ2-7, with D hard to call. CDR1 and CDR2 from the germline V gene are SGHTA and FQGTGA. Trimming cost V 5 bases and J 3 bases, with 11 bases left between them. The CDR3 sequence is 13 residues long.

J is TRBJ1-5 and V is TRBV7-8; D not certain. The V end lost 3 bases, the J end lost 4 bases, and 4 bases lay between the germline ends. CDR1 and CDR2 from the germline V gene are SGHVS and FQNEAQ. The CDR3 loop spans 12 amino acids. CDR3 sequence: CASSFSNQPQHF. CDR3 nucleotide sequence: TGTGCCAGCAGCTTCTCTAATCAGCCCCAGCATTTT.

The rearrangement uses TRBV7-2 and TRBJ1-5; D gene uncertain. This CDR3 is built from 15 residues. Trimming took off 0 bases at V and 1 base at J, with 7 bases between the two ends. Looked up from germline, CDR1 is SGHTA and CDR2 is FQGNSA. In DNA form, the CDR3 reads TGTGCCAGCAGCTTAGCGCTAGGGAGCAATCAGCCCCAGCATTTT. This sequence encodes CASSLALGSNQPQHF.

The chain carries TRBV12-2 and TRBJ2-7; the table calls TRBD1, which could not be checked here. TRBV12-2 is a pseudogene locus. This CDR3 spans 18 amino acids. The CDR3, as DNA: TGTGCAAGTCGCTTAGGAAGGGGTTGCCGACGCGTTTGGGGAGAGCAGTACTTC. As protein: CASRLGRGCRRVWGEQYF.

This chain connects TRBV18 to TRBJ2-3; D remains ambiguous. The CDR3 is 15 amino acids. V lost 6 bases and J lost 2, with 15 bases in between. CDR1 is KGHSH, CDR2 LQKENI, per germline. In DNA form, the CDR3 reads TGTGCCAGCTCCCAGTTGTGGGAATCCACAGATACGCAGTATTTT. This sequence encodes CASSQLWESTDTQYF.

The chain joins TRBV5-1 to TRBJ1-1; D is perhaps TRBD1 (6 bases). The CDR3 has 15 amino acids. From germline, CDR1 is SGHRS and CDR2 YFSETQ. V dropped 5 bases and J dropped 1 base, with 15 bases sitting between them. The CDR3 is CASRGIMGANTEAFF. The CDR3 DNA reads as TGCGCCAGCAGGGGGATAATGGGGGCGAACACTGAAGCTTTCTTT.

This rearrangement joins TRBV5-6 to TRBJ2-1, with 10 bases matching TRBD2. Per the germline V gene, CDR1 is SGHDT and CDR2 is YYEEEE. Trimming took 1 base from V and 8 from J; bases not matched to a gene: 6. This CDR3 has 15 residues. The DNA for the CDR3 is TGTGCCAGCAGCTTGATCCCTAGCGGGAGCCATGAGCAGTTCTTC. Its protein is CASSLIPSGSHEQFF.

The chain links TRBV5-1 to TRBJ1-2; 7 nucleotides match TRBD1. Trimming cost V 4 bases and J 6 bases; bases outside gene matches: 3. Germline V CDR1 and CDR2: SGHRS, YFSETQ. This CDR3 region has 12 residues. This CDR3 is CASSGGTDGYTF. CDR3 nucleotides: TGCGCCAGCAGCGGAGGGACAGATGGCTACACCTTC.

The rearrangement joins TRBV6-5 to TRBJ1-2; D is perhaps TRBD1 (5 bases). The germline V and J ends were trimmed by 2 bases and 8 bases, with 9 bases remaining between them. The V gene's germline CDR1 is MNHEY and CDR2 SVGAGI. CDR3 size: 12 residues. The CDR3 protein is CASSYGGGGYTF. Written as DNA, the CDR3 is TGTGCCAGCAGTTACGGGGGAGGCGGCTACACCTTC.

This CDR3 is CASNWASNEKLFF. For the CDR3, the DNA is TGTGCCAGCAACTGGGCCTCAAATGAAAAACTGTTTTTT. The chain recombines TRBV25-1 with TRBJ1-4; D is uncertain. Deletions cut 7 bases from V and 5 bases from J, with 11 bases between. The CDR3 runs to 13 residues. The V gene's germline CDR1 is MGHDK and CDR2 SYGVNS. The variable domain in full, with the rest retrieved from reference TRBV25-1 and TRBJ1-4, is EADIYQTPRYLVIGTGKKITLECSQTMGHDKMYWYQQDPGMELHLIHYSYGVNSTEKGDLSSESTVSRIRTEHFPLTLESARPSHTSQYLCASNWASNEKLFFGSGTQLSVL.